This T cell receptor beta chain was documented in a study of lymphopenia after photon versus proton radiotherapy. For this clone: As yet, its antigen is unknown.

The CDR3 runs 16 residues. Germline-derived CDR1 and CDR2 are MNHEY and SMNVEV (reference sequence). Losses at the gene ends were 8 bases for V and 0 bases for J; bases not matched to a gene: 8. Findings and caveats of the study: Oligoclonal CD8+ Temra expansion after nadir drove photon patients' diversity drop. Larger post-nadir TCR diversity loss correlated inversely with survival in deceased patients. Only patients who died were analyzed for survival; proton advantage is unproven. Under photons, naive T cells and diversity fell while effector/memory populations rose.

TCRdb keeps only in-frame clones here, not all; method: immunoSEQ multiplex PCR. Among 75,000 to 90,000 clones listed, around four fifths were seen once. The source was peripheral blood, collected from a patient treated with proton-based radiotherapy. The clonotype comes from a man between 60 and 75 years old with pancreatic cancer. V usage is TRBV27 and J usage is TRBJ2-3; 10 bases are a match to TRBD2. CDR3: CASRKRTSGSTDTQYF. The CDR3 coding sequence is TGTGCCAGCCGCAAGCGGACTAGCGGAAGCACAGATACGCAGTATTTT.